These T cell receptor beta chains were read from a single sample in a study of cytomegalovirus exposure and HLA in healthy donors. Sequencing used immunoSEQ multiplex PCR; TCRdb keeps in-frame clones, though not all of them. In the table there are under 150,000 clones, approximately 85% of which are singletons. The sample taken for sequencing was PBMCs. The receptors originated from a boy aged 5-17 years in good health and CMV-seronegative. Both conserved end residues are part of each CDR3. D genes are given only for firm matches. The size field is filled for only some rows; it gives once, few, many or a size class.

clone size,V gene,D gene,J gene,CDR3 DNA,CDR3 protein
once,TRBV10-1,NA,TRBJ2-7,TGCGCCAGCAGTGAGTCGAAGATGGACATGACCTACGAGCAGTACTTC,CASSESKMDMTYEQYF
NA,TRBV20-1,TRBD1,TRBJ2-5,TGCAGCGTTTCAGGGGGAGAGACCCAGTACTTC,CSVSGGETQYF
NA,TRBV6-1,TRBD2,TRBJ2-5,TGTGCCAGCAGCTTAGCGGGAGTTCAGTACTTC,CASSLAGVQYF
NA,TRBV7-3,TRBD1,TRBJ2-1,TGTGCCAGCAGCAGCGCGTGGACAGGCTCCTACAATGAGCAGTTCTTC,CASSSAWTGSYNEQFF
NA,TRBV11-2,TRBD2,TRBJ2-2,TGTGCCAGCAGCCCGACAAGACTAGCGGGTAACACCGGGGAGCTGTTTTTT,CASSPTRLAGNTGELFF
NA,TRBV19,NA,TRBJ1-5,TGTGCCAGCCGGTCCCTTAGCAATCAGCCCCAGCATTTT,CASRSLSNQPQHF
NA,TRBV6-1,TRBD1,TRBJ2-1,TGTGCCAGCACACGACAGGGGACCTACAATGAGCAGTTCTTC,CASTRQGTYNEQFF
NA,TRBV6-5,TRBD1,TRBJ1-3,TGTGCCAGCAGTTCCCTGACAGGGGGAGACACCATATATTTT,CASSSLTGGDTIYF
NA,TRBV6-5,NA,TRBJ2-3,TGTGCCAGCAGGCGCGCGGCGGCTAGCACAGATACGCAGTATTTT,CASRRAAASTDTQYF
NA,TRBV18,NA,TRBJ1-1,TGTGCCAGCTCCAAAACGGACATACCGAACACTGAAGCTTTCTTT,CASSKTDIPNTEAFF
NA,TRBV21-1,NA,TRBJ2-7,TGTGCCAGCAGCAAAGGGCATTTGTTTCACGGGGAGAAGAGCTCCTACGAGCAGTACTTC,CASSKGHLFHGEKSSYEQYF
NA,TRBV9,NA,TRBJ2-5,TGTGCCAGCAGCGTAGGAACTGTCAAAGAGACCCAGTACTTC,CASSVGTVKETQYF
once,TRBV19,NA,TRBJ1-1,TGTGCCAGTAGTATGGGAGGGACTAACACTGAAGCTTTCTTT,CASSMGGTNTEAFF
NA,TRBV6-5,NA,TRBJ1-2,TGTGCCAGCAGTTACGCATGGAGGGACTATGGCTACACCTTC,CASSYAWRDYGYTF
NA,TRBV18,NA,TRBJ1-1,TGTGCCAGCTCTAGGACTGTGAACACTGAAGCTTTCTTT,CASSRTVNTEAFF
NA,TRBV27,TRBD2,TRBJ2-3,TGTGCCAGCAATCCAGGACTAGCGGGAACAGATACGCAGTATTTT,CASNPGLAGTDTQYF
NA,TRBV6-1,NA,TRBJ2-5,TGTGCCAGCAAGTACGCGACAGCCCCCCAAGAGACCCAGTACTTC,CASKYATAPQETQYF
NA,TRBV11-2,NA,TRBJ2-7,TGTGCCAGCAGCTTAGGCCCAGGGTTGGGGGAGCAGTACTTC,CASSLGPGLGEQYF
NA,TRBV2,TRBD2,TRBJ2-1,TGTGCCAAACTAGCGGGAGGATCTAATGAGCAGTTCTTC,CAKLAGGSNEQFF
NA,TRBV27,NA,TRBJ2-3,TGTGCCAGCAGTTTTGGGGCTAGCACAGATACGCAGTATTTT,CASSFGASTDTQYF
NA,TRBV7-9,NA,TRBJ1-1,TGTTCCAGCAGCTCCAGCGGGAATGAAGCTTTCTTT,CSSSSSGNEAFF
NA,TRBV7-6,TRBD1,TRBJ2-2,TGTGCCAGCAGCTCCACAGGGGGTGTCCCCGGGGAGCTGTTTTTT,CASSSTGGVPGELFF
NA,TRBV4-3,NA,TRBJ2-3,TGCGCCAGCAGCCAAACTACAGATACGCAGTATTTT,CASSQTTDTQYF
NA,TRBV4-2,NA,TRBJ2-7,TGTGCCAGCAGCCAAACTCACGAAGCCCCCTACGAGCAGTACTTC,CASSQTHEAPYEQYF
NA,TRBV19,NA,TRBJ2-7,TGTGCCAGTAGTATGAGGGTCATGGACGAGCAGTACTTC,CASSMRVMDEQYF
NA,TRBV27,NA,TRBJ2-5,TGTGCCAGCAGTTTATCGTCTAGAGAGACCCAGTACTTC,CASSLSSRETQYF
NA,TRBV2,TRBD2,TRBJ2-1,TGTGCCAGCAGTGAAGGCGGGGGGGCCACGGCTGAGCAGTTCTTC,CASSEGGGATAEQFF
NA,TRBV7-2,TRBD2,TRBJ2-5,TGTGCCAGCAGCCGAACTAGCGGGGGGGACGAGACCCAGTACTTC,CASSRTSGGDETQYF
NA,TRBV11-2,TRBD1,TRBJ1-1,TGTGCCAGCAGCCCGACAGGGAGGAACACTGAAGCTTTCTTT,CASSPTGRNTEAFF
NA,TRBV2,TRBD1,TRBJ1-3,TGTGCCAGCAGTGAAGGGACAGGGGGATACACCATATATTTT,CASSEGTGGYTIYF
few,TRBV5-6,TRBD2,TRBJ2-7,TGTGCCAGCAGCCCCATGGGGGGGTACGAGCAGTACTTC,CASSPMGGYEQYF
NA,TRBV5-6,NA,TRBJ2-3,TGTGCCAGCAGCTTTAGTGGAGGGTTGGATACGCAGTATTTT,CASSFSGGLDTQYF
NA,TRBV5-1,TRBD2,TRBJ2-3,TGCGCCAGCAGCGAGGGAGGGTTTGGAGATACGCAGTATTTT,CASSEGGFGDTQYF
NA,TRBV2,NA,TRBJ2-5,TGTGCCAGCAGTGGGTCAGCGGGCATAATCGGGGAGACCCAGTACTTC,CASSGSAGIIGETQYF
NA,TRBV7-9,NA,TRBJ2-2,TGTGCCAGCACCGACCCACTATCCGGGGAGCTGTTTTTT,CASTDPLSGELFF
few,TRBV4-1,NA,TRBJ1-1,TGCGCCAGCAGCCAAGATTACTTTCTTGTATTCGGAGCTTTCTTT,CASSQDYFLVFGAFF
NA,TRBV5-4,NA,TRBJ1-2,TGTGCCAGCAGCTTCCCCCAGGACAACGGCTACACCTTC,CASSFPQDNGYTF
NA,TRBV7-2,NA,TRBJ1-2,TGTGCCAGCAGCTTAGTCTGGGAGACAAGCTATGGCTACACCTTC,CASSLVWETSYGYTF
NA,TRBV2,NA,TRBJ2-7,TGTGCCAGCAGTGTTTCGCAAACAGGGTTCCCCGAGCAGTACTTC,CASSVSQTGFPEQYF
NA,TRBV4-2,NA,TRBJ1-1,TGTGCCAGCACCTACGGCGGTGAAGCTTTCTTT,CASTYGGEAFF
NA,TRBV5-1,NA,TRBJ1-4,TGCGCCAGCAGCTTGGGTTTAACAGGAGCAACTAATGAAAAACTGTTTTTT,CASSLGLTGATNEKLFF
NA,TRBV7-9,NA,TRBJ1-1,TGTGCCAGCATCCGGGGGGCAGGGTTCACTGAAGCTTTCTTT,CASIRGAGFTEAFF
NA,TRBV9,NA,TRBJ2-5,TGTGCCAGCAGCGTTAACGCGGGGGAGACCCAGTACTTC,CASSVNAGETQYF
NA,TRBV5-6,NA,TRBJ2-5,TGTGCCAGCAGCAAGCTAACAGGGTCGTGGGAGACCCAGTACTTC,CASSKLTGSWETQYF
NA,TRBV4-3,NA,TRBJ1-2,TGCGCCAGCAGCCAAGGGGGGAGGGGCTTTGGCTACACCTTC,CASSQGGRGFGYTF
many,TRBV19,NA,TRBJ2-7,TGTGCCAGTAGTCCACAGGGCAGCTCCTACGAGCAGTACTTC,CASSPQGSSYEQYF
once,TRBV5-6,NA,TRBJ1-3,TGTGCCAGCAGCTACAGGGCGTTCCCTGGAAACACCATATATTTT,CASSYRAFPGNTIYF
NA,TRBV7-9,NA,TRBJ2-1,TGTGCCAGCGCCGTAGGAAGCGGGCCTTACAATGAGCAGTTCTTC,CASAVGSGPYNEQFF
NA,TRBV30,TRBD2,TRBJ2-7,TGTGCCTGGAGTGTACGGGGGGGCGTAGGCGAGCAGTACTTC,CAWSVRGGVGEQYF
NA,TRBV4-1,TRBD1,TRBJ2-3,TGCGCCAGCAGCCAAAACTGGGACAGCCGCACAGATACGCAGTATTTT,CASSQNWDSRTDTQYF
once,TRBV4-1,NA,TRBJ2-1,TGCGCCAGCAGCCAAGGAAGGGGGACGGAATACAATGAGCAGTTCTTC,CASSQGRGTEYNEQFF
NA,TRBV2,TRBD1,TRBJ1-2,TGTGCCAGCAGGGACAGGGATGAAGGCTACACCTTC,CASRDRDEGYTF
NA,TRBV6-5,NA,TRBJ2-4,TGTGCCAGCAGTAACACAGGGCAAGGCATTCAGTACTTC,CASSNTGQGIQYF
NA,TRBV29-1,NA,TRBJ1-2,TGCAGCGTTGAAGACCGGGATGGCTACACCTTC,CSVEDRDGYTF